The 3 T cell receptor beta chains reported below all come from one sample, sequenced in a study of T cell responses to AZD1222 COVID-19 vaccine. Clones were sequenced by immunoSEQ multiplex PCR, and TCRdb holds only the in-frame ones, with some missing. Of 70,000 to 95,000 clones detected, more than 70% appear once; the ten largest clones hold roughly 5.6%. Material: peripheral blood, obtained 28 days after the second AZD1222 dose. The receptors were gathered from an adult who received the AZD1222 COVID-19 vaccine.

This clone was seen more than once but under ten times. The chain is built from TRBV25-1 and TRBJ2-7; D perhaps matches TRBD1 (5 bases). CDR1 MGHDK and CDR2 SYGVNS come from the germline V gene. V was trimmed by 6 bases and J by 4 bases, leaving 10 bases between them. This CDR3 has 12 amino acids. The CDR3 spells CASRGALYEQYF. In nucleotides, the CDR3 is TGTGCCAGCAGAGGGGCCCTATACGAGCAGTACTTC.

This sequence joins TRBV2 and TRBJ1-1, with TRBD1 matching over 9 bases. The CDR3 is made up of 17 amino acids. Per germline, CDR1 SNHLY and CDR2 FYNNEI. V was clipped by 9 bases and J by 0 bases; unmatched bases: 14. As DNA, the CDR3 is TGTGCCAGACCTCGGGAGGACAGGGGAGCCCTGAACACTGAAGCTTTCTTT. Protein product: CARPREDRGALNTEAFF.

This clone has more than one count but fewer than ten. The chain is built from TRBV11-1 and TRBJ2-1, with 8 bases identical to TRBD1. Germline V lookup: CDR1 SGHAT, CDR2 FQDESV (reference sequence). The CDR3 contains 16 residues. The junction had 7 bases not matched to a gene; V was cut back by 3 bases and J by 3 bases. The CDR3, as DNA: TGTGCCAGCAGCTTCTCCCGCACAGGGGGCTACAATGAGCAGTTCTTC. Amino acids: CASSFSRTGGYNEQFF.